Following are 23 T cell receptor beta chains from one sample sequenced in a study of lymphopenia after photon versus proton radiotherapy. Only in-frame clones appear in the TCRdb table, and some are missing; sequencing was by immunoSEQ multiplex PCR. Among some 170,000 clones listed, about 85% were seen once. Sequencing used peripheral blood, obtained from a patient treated with photon-based radiotherapy. The receptors were sampled from a man aged 50 or older with gastric cancer.

The CDR3 spells CASSDGTVSGHEQFF. The CDR3 DNA is TGTGCCAGCAGTGATGGGACAGTCTCGGGCCATGAGCAGTTCTTC. The rearrangement joins TRBV28 to TRBJ2-1; 7 bases map to TRBD1. The CDR3 is 15 amino acids. CDR1 is MDHEN, CDR2 SYDVKM, per germline. V shed 5 bases and J 8 bases; nucleotides not matched to a gene: 12.

The chain joins TRBV18 to TRBJ2-1; D call uncertain. Trimming shortened V by 4 bases and J by 8 bases, and 6 bases separated the two germline ends. The CDR3 is 11 residues long. The germline CDR1 and CDR2 sequences are KGHSH and LQKENI. CDR3 DNA sequence: TGTGCCAGCTCACAAGGAGATGAGCAGTTCTTC. Translated: CASSQGDEQFF.

This clone was observed a single time. The chain employs TRBV5-6 and TRBJ2-7; D uncertain. The ends were cut back, 4 bases at V and 9 bases at J, with 14 bases in the middle. CDR1 is SGHDT and CDR2 is YYEEEE in the germline V gene. The CDR3 has 12 residues. The CDR3 DNA sequence: TGTGCCAGCAGCACCGGGCCCCTGGGGCAGTACTTC. Translating gives CASSTGPLGQYF.

This sequence joins TRBV18 and TRBJ1-1; 8 bases match TRBD1. The J segment lost 4 bases and the V segment lost 4 bases, leaving 5 bases of the junction unmatched. Germline CDR1 KGHSH, CDR2 LQKENI. The CDR3 is made up of 14 amino acids. CDR3: CASSRGQGGTEAFF. The CDR3 DNA reads as TGTGCCAGCTCACGTGGACAGGGAGGCACTGAAGCTTTCTTT.

The rearrangement links TRBV7-9 to TRBJ2-5, with a possible D match to TRBD1 (6 bases). Germline CDR1 reads SEHNR; CDR2 reads FQNEAQ (reference sequence). Trimming removed 1 base from V and 2 bases from J, with 14 bases in between. The CDR3 is 16 residues long. The CDR3: CASSLGWQGLQETQYF. As DNA, the CDR3 is TGTGCCAGCAGCTTAGGTTGGCAGGGGTTACAAGAGACCCAGTACTTC.

This clone showed up just once. The V and J genes are TRBV18 and TRBJ2-1, with a possible D match to TRBD2 (6 bases). The CDR3 has 15 amino acids. Germline CDR1 KGHSH, CDR2 LQKENI. Trimming cost V 0 bases and J 7 bases, with 13 bases left between them. CDR3 in DNA: TGTGCCAGCTCACCACCGAGGGCGGGATCAAATGAGCAGTTCTTC. It specifies CASSPPRAGSNEQFF.

This rearrangement joins TRBV5-1 to TRBJ2-1; 10 positions match TRBD2. The germline gives CDR1 SGHRS, CDR2 YFSETQ. The ends lost 7 bases at V and 6 bases at J; junction bases unmatched: 13. The CDR3 spans 16 residues. In DNA, the CDR3 is TGCGCCAGCGAAGGGCTGGGTAGCGGGAGGATCAATGAGCAGTTCTTC. It translates to CASEGLGSGRINEQFF.

The chain employs TRBV19 and TRBJ2-2, with 11 bases fitting TRBD1. Trimming removed 2 bases from V and 7 bases from J; junction bases left unmatched: 3. There are 15 residues in the CDR3. Germline V lookup: CDR1 LNHDA, CDR2 SQIVND (reference sequence). In nucleotides, the CDR3 is TGTGCCAGTAGTATATGGACAGGGGGCGACGGGGAGCTGTTTTTT. Protein: CASSIWTGGDGELFF.

The CDR3 protein is CASSQRGTSRHEQFF. The CDR3 DNA reads as TGCGCCAGCAGCCAACGTGGGACTAGCAGACATGAGCAGTTCTTC. The genes are TRBV4-3 and TRBJ2-1, with 9 bases matching TRBD2. V gave up 2 bases and J gave up 8 bases; unmatched junction bases: 7. The CDR3 runs 15 residues. Germline CDR1 reads LGHNA; CDR2 reads YSLEER.

The chain links TRBV7-8 to TRBJ2-7; D is ambiguous. CDR3 size: 14 residues. The V gene's germline CDR1 is SGHVS and CDR2 FQNEAQ. V was clipped by 0 bases and J by 0 bases, with 6 bases between them. The CDR3 is CASSLAGYSYEQYF. The CDR3 bases are TGTGCCAGCAGCTTAGCAGGTTACTCCTACGAGCAGTACTTC.

The chain recombines TRBV6-6 with TRBJ2-1; no firm D call. V lost 4 bases and J 3 bases, leaving 4 bases between the germline ends. From germline, CDR1 is MNHNY and CDR2 SVGAGI (reference sequence). This CDR3 is 12 amino acids long. The CDR3 DNA is TGTGCCAGCAGTTGGGGCTACAATGAGCAGTTCTTC. Translated: CASSWGYNEQFF.

The chain links TRBV2 to TRBJ1-2; D is ambiguous. The CDR3 loop spans 12 amino acids. Germline lookup yields CDR1 SNHLY and CDR2 FYNNEI. Trimming took 3 bases from V and 2 from J, leaving 4 bases between them. CDR3 coding DNA: TGTGCCAGCAGTGAGGAGAACTATGGCTACACCTTC. As protein: CASSEENYGYTF.

This chain joins TRBV27 and TRBJ2-7; tentatively, D is TRBD1 (5 bases). The CDR3 spans 15 residues. Trimming took 2 bases from V and 0 from J, leaving 11 bases between them. CDR1 and CDR2 from the germline V gene are MNHEY and SMNVEV (reference sequence). Here the CDR3 reads CASSLRQLSSYEQYF. CDR3 sequence (DNA): TGTGCCAGCAGTTTAAGACAGTTGAGCTCCTACGAGCAGTACTTC.

The chain recombines TRBV5-4 with TRBJ2-7; 7 nucleotides agree with TRBD1. In germline, CDR1 is SGHNT, CDR2 YYREEE (reference sequence). The CDR3 is made up of 13 amino acids. With V trimmed by 1 base and J by 5 bases, 3 bases remained unmatched. The DNA for the CDR3 is TGTGCCAGCAGCTTGACCGACAGGGACGAGCAGTACTTC. Amino acids: CASSLTDRDEQYF. Using reference TRBV5-4 and TRBJ2-7 for the parts outside the CDR3, the full variable domain is ETGVTQSPTHLIKTRGQQVTLRCSSQSGHNTVSWYQQALGQGPQFIFQYYREEENGRGNFPPRFSGLQFPNYSSELNVNALELDDSALYLCASSLTDRDEQYFGPGTRLTVT.

This chain uses TRBV7-2 with TRBJ2-5, with D tentatively TRBD1 (6 bases). Germline V gene sequence: CDR1 SGHTA, CDR2 FQGNSA. V dropped 5 bases and J dropped 5 bases, with 12 bases sitting between them. There are 13 residues in the CDR3. CDR3 sequence reads: CASSPQGSETQYF. The CDR3 bases are TGTGCCAGCAGCCCACAGGGTTCTGAGACCCAGTACTTC.

The V and J genes are TRBV19 and TRBJ2-1, with D hard to call. The CDR3 runs to 15 residues. Germline V CDR1 and CDR2: LNHDA, SQIVND (reference sequence). Trimming shortened V by 3 bases and J by 2 bases, and 11 bases separated the two germline ends. The CDR3 region has the DNA TGTGCCAGTAGTATTTCGCAGAATACCTACAATGAGCAGTTCTTC. As protein: CASSISQNTYNEQFF.

The chain combines TRBV15 with TRBJ1-5, with 11 bases that match TRBD1. Germline V gives CDR1 LNHNV, CDR2 YYDKDF (reference sequence). The CDR3 extends over 17 amino acids. Unmatched junction bases numbered 8, after V lost 1 base and J lost 6 bases. The CDR3: CATSRALGQGAIQPQHF. The CDR3 bases are TGTGCCACCAGCAGAGCCCTAGGACAGGGGGCTATTCAGCCCCAGCATTTT.

The rearrangement uses TRBV9 and TRBJ2-7; 10 positions agree with TRBD1. The length of the CDR3 is 16 residues. Germline CDR1 SGDLS, CDR2 YYNGEE. V lost 0 bases to trimming and J lost 6 bases; unmatched junction nucleotides: 9. CDR3 coding DNA: TGTGCCAGCAGCGTAGCCCCTTCGACAGGGGGCCTCGAGCAGTACTTC. Residues: CASSVAPSTGGLEQYF.

The genes are TRBV29-1 and TRBJ1-1; 7 nucleotides agree with TRBD1. There are 14 residues in the CDR3. The V gene's germline CDR1 is SQVTM and CDR2 ANQGSEA. The V and J ends lost 0 bases and 5 bases, in that order; junction bases with no gene match: 6. The CDR3 nucleotides are TGCAGCGTTGAAGAGATGGGACAGTGGACTGAAGCTTTCTTT. Its protein product is CSVEEMGQWTEAFF.

The chain has TRBV9 and TRBJ1-2; D possibly corresponds to TRBD1 (5 bases). The V and J ends lost 3 bases and 0 bases respectively, with 21 bases between them. The CDR3 is 18 amino acids. The V gene's germline CDR1 is SGDLS and CDR2 YYNGEE. CDR3 in DNA: TGTGCCAGCAGCGGTACGCGGGACCGAACCCCTTCTAACTATGGCTACACCTTC. It specifies CASSGTRDRTPSNYGYTF.

The chain links TRBV10-1 to TRBJ2-2, with D possibly called TRBD1 or TRBD2 (5 bases each). Germline lookup yields CDR1 WNHNN and CDR2 SYGVQD (reference sequence). This CDR3 is built from 16 residues. Trimming took off 2 bases at V and 0 bases at J, with 10 bases between the two ends. The CDR3 DNA reads as TGCGCCAGCAGTGAGGGGGGACGGGCGAACACCGGGGAGCTGTTTTTT. This gives the protein CASSEGGRANTGELFF.

This chain links TRBV7-2 with TRBJ2-7; 10 bases line up with TRBD1. This CDR3 has 15 amino acids. V was pared by 1 base and J by 2 bases, with 2 bases of the junction left unmatched. Germline values: CDR1 SGHTA, CDR2 FQGNSA. The CDR3 nucleotides are TGTGCCAGCAGCTTAGGGACAGGGGGACCCTACGAGCAGTACTTC. Protein sequence: CASSLGTGGPYEQYF.

The chain links TRBV7-9 to TRBJ1-1, with D tentatively TRBD1 (6 bases). The germline V gene has CDR1 SEHNR and CDR2 FQNEAQ (reference sequence). V was cut by 2 bases and J by 3 bases, with 13 bases left in between. The CDR3 loop spans 15 amino acids. CDR3 sequence (DNA): TGTGCCAGCAGCTTAAGGTCAGGGGTGGACACTGAAGCTTTCTTT. This sequence encodes CASSLRSGVDTEAFF.